This entry concerns a single T cell receptor (beta chain). This clonotype was seen only once. Its antigen is not yet known. Germline and junction disagree at one end, which may indicate a read error. The donors were roughly 38 Caucasian individuals from Russia, aged roughly 6 to 90 years, who were systemically healthy. Approximately 11 milliliters of peripheral blood were drawn from each donor into EDTA-treated Vacutainer tubes. Ficoll-Paque density-gradient centrifugation was used to isolate PBMCs, with at least 7 million obtained per sample. Total RNA, at least 6 micrograms per sample, was extracted from PBMCs with Trizol reagent. For every donor, flow cytometry on a PBMC aliquot measured the percentage of naive CD45RAhigh/CD27high T cells. The data stem from a study of blood T cells in healthy people across ages (dated by TCRdb to between 2015 and 2016). For the study in its entirety: In model experiments, template switching captured about one uniquely barcoded TCR beta cDNA molecule for every two T cells. Two additional independent replicas of 1 million unique cDNA reads from the same blood draw were analyzed for two donors (one aged 18 to 30 and one aged 80 or older). To avoid experimental bias, donors of different ages were distributed randomly across sequencing lanes. Four age groups were formed from the donors: young (average about 17 years), middle-aged (approximately 40), aged (around 62) and long-lived (about 80). To track age-related changes in TCR beta repertoire diversity, the study relied on deep sequencing normalized with unique cDNA molecular identifiers. The research as a whole found: Donor CMV infection status was unknown, potentially confounding age-related changes in expanded clonotypes. Estimates of total diversity based on one million sequenced T cells were regarded as lower bounds and as underestimates. The long-lived group showed more naive CD4+ T cells, fewer expanded clones and increased TCR diversity than the aged group, suggesting age selection. Since profiling was done on bulk unsorted PBMCs, naive and antigen-experienced compartments could not be conclusively compared. Observed TCR beta diversity per million T cells fell roughly linearly with age, and a significant reduction was already apparent by age around 44. The percentage of naive T cells measured by flow cytometry correlated strongly with observed TCR beta diversity.

The CDR3 spans 15 residues, from the cysteine through the phenylalanine. Only CDR3 DNA is held: 45 bases, read in frame from base 1. CDR1 is given as DFQATT and CDR2 as SNEGSKA, both from the germline V gene (reference sequence). The library came from 5' RACE. Sequencing was carried out with an Illumina HiSeq 2500. The second PCR ran for about 6 to 12 cycles and used a J-beta primer mix along with a sample-barcoded 5' primer. A unique molecular identifier was introduced onto each TCR beta cDNA molecule by a template-switch 5' adaptor carrying 12 random nucleotides. Each sample yielded at least 3 million CDR3-containing paired-end reads. First-strand cDNA was synthesized from all RNA with the Mint cDNA synthesis kit, primed by a TRBC-specific oligonucleotide. All cDNA was treated with uracil-DNA glycosylase and then went through a first 18-cycle PCR with the universal primers M1SS and BC2_uni_R. Under the source paper's analysis protocol: For normalization, 1 million high-quality reads, each with a distinct molecular identifier, were randomly selected from each sample. Reads with shared molecular identifiers were discarded instead of being binned into consensus sequences. CDR3 identification, clonotype clustering and error correction used MiTCR with a Q25 quality threshold and the strictest error-elimination algorithm. A nonparametric unseen species model with Euler transformation was used to estimate a lower bound on total TCR beta diversity. The public sequencing data were trimmed at Q25 with fastp and processed into clonotypes with MiXCR by TCRdb, which kept only in-frame beta chains. All rows with the same CDR3 protein become a single entry with the most common DNA and genes. Clone size and V and J calls follow TCRdb, not the original study. This sample gives 1.5 million to 2 million distinct CDR3 sequences in total; roughly 52% of them show up just once. Clones ranked in the top ten supply more than 2% of the sample.

The specimen was blood. This TCR came from a woman between 40 and 50 years old in good health. The chain uses TRBV20-1 and TRBJ2-7; matching of 6 bases hints at TRBD2 as the D gene. The nucleotides read TGCAGTGCTACTTCGGGGGACGGGAGCTCCCACGAGCAGTACTTC. This sequence encodes CSATSGDGSSHEQYF.